This entry describes one T cell receptor beta chain. Splitting of each subset's genomic DNA was done evenly across several immunoSEQ plates. The repertoire was sequenced with immunoSEQ multiplex PCR; TCRdb's copy has only in-frame clones and lacks some. Among 950,000 to 1,200,000 clones listed, 60% to 85% were seen once. The record originates from a study of shared clonotypes between healthy human individuals. Germline V gene lookup returns CDR1 PRHDT and CDR2 FYEKMQ (reference sequence). V lost 3 bases, J lost 5 bases, and 10 bases lay in between. CDR3 length: 13 amino acids. This TCR derives from a man in his late teens or twenties in good health. Some clones in this sample may be carry-over from other donors' samples. Sequencing used memory CD4+ T cells from PBMCs. Subset here: CD45RA-negative fraction. The rearrangement links TRBV13 to TRBJ2-5; D is unclear. CDR3 loop: CASSLAEGETQYF. CDR3 nucleotides: TGTGCCAGCAGCTTGGCAGAAGGGGAGACCCAGTACTTC.